This T cell receptor (beta chain) was observed in a study of T cell responses to AZD1222 COVID-19 vaccine. At the level of the study: Combined were second doses at about 4 or about 12 weeks. Whole-study findings and limits: An increase in Spike-specific TCR breadth and depth was observed after two AZD1222 doses. Spike regions recognized by vaccine-associated CD4 TCRs spanned the protein, led by 160-218 and 743-854. Nearly half of spike-specific TCRs reportedly go after variant regions that carry no mutations.

V was trimmed by 0 bases and J by 13 bases, leaving 13 bases between them. Germline lookup yields CDR1 LNHNV and CDR2 YYDKDF (reference sequence). This CDR3 has 13 amino acids. Assay: immunoSEQ multiplex PCR; the TCRdb copy retains only in-frame clones and omits some. Of tens of thousands of clones detected, more than 90% appear once; the ten largest clones hold about 5.2%. This clone was recorded a few times. The target antigen is unknown. The sequences come from peripheral blood, collected on day 0 of AZD1222 vaccination. This chain links TRBV15 with TRBJ2-1; possibly TRBD1 or TRBD2 for D (5 bases each). The receptor's source is an adult in good health. The CDR3 is CATSRDLSGPQFF. Written as DNA, the CDR3 is TGTGCCACCAGCAGAGATTTGTCGGGACCTCAGTTCTTC.